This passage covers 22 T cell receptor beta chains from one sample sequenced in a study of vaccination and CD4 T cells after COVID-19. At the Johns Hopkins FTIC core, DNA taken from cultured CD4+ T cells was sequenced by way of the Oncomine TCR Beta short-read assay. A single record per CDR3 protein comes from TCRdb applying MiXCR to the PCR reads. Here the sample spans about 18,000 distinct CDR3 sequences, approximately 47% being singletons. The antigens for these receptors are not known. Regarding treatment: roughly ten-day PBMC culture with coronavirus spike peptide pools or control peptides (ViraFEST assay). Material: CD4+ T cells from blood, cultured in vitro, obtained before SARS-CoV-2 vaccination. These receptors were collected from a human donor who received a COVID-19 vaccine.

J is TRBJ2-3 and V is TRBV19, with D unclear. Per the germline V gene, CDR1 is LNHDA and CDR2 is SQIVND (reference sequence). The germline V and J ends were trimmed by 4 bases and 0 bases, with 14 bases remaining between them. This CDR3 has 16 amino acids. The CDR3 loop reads CASSRAHRQSTDTQYF. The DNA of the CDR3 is TGTGCCAGTAGTAGAGCACACCGACAAAGCACAGATACGCAGTATTTT.

CDR3 nucleotides: TGTGCCAGCACCCCGGGGACCAACCGGGGGGAGCTGTTTTTT. Protein sequence: CASTPGTNRGELFF. This sequence joins TRBV7-8 and TRBJ2-2; either TRBD1 or TRBD2 may supply D (5 bases each). V was trimmed by 7 bases and J by 8 bases, leaving 17 bases between them. Germline values: CDR1 SGHVS, CDR2 FQNEAQ. The CDR3 covers 14 residues.

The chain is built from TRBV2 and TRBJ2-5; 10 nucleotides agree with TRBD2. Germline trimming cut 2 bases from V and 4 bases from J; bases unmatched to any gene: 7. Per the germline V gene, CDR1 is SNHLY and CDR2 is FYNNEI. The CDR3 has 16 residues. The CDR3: CASSERSGGIGETQYF. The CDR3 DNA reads TGTGCCAGCAGTGAACGTAGCGGGGGGATCGGAGAGACCCAGTACTTC.

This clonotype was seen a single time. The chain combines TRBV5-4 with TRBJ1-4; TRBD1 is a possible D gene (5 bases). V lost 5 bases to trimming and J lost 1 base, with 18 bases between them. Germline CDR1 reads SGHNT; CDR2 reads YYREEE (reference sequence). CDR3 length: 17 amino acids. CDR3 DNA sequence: TGTGCCAGCAGTCTCGACAGCGGACTTGGAACTAATGAAAAACTGTTTTTT. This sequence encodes CASSLDSGLGTNEKLFF.

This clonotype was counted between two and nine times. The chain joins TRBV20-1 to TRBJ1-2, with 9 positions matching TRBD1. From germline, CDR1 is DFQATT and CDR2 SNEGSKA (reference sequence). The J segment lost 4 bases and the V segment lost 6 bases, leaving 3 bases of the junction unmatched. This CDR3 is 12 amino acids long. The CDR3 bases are TGCAGTGCCTTGGACAGGGGCTATGGCTACACCTTC. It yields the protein CSALDRGYGYTF.

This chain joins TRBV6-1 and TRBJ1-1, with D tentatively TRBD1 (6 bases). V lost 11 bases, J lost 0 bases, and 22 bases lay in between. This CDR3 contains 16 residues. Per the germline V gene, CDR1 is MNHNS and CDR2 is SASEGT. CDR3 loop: CAHRPPGHSMNTEAFF. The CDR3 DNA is TGTGCCCACCGCCCCCCGGGACATAGCATGAACACTGAAGCTTTCTTT.

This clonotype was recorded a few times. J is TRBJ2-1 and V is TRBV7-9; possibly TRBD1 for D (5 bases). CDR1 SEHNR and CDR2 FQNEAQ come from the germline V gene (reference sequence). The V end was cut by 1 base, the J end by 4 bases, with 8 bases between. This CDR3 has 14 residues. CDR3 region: CASSLGQKYNEQFF. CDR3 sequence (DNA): TGTGCCAGCAGCTTAGGACAGAAATACAATGAGCAGTTCTTC.

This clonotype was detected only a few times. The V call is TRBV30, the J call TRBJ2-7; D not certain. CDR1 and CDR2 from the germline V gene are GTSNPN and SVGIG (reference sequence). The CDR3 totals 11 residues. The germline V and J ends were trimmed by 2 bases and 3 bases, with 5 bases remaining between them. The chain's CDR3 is CAWSRSYEQYF. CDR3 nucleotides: TGTGCCTGGAGTAGGAGCTACGAGCAGTACTTC.

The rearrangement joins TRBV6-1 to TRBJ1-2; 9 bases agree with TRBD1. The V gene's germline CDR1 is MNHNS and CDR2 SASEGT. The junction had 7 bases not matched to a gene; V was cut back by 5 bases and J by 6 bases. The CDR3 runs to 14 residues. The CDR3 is CASSPTGGEDGYTF. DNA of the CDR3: TGTGCCAGCAGTCCCACAGGGGGCGAGGATGGCTACACCTTC.

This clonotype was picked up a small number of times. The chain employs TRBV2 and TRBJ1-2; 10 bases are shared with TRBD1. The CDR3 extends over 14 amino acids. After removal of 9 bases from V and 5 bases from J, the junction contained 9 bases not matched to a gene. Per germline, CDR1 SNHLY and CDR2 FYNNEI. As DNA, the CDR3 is TGTGCCAGTGGCTGGGACAGGGGAGGGTATGGCTACACCTTC. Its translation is CASGWDRGGYGYTF.

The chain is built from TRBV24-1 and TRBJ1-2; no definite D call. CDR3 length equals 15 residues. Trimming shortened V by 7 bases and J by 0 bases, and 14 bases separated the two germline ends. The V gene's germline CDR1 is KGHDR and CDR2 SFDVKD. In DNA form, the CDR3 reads TGTGCCACCAGGATAAACGGGCCCACTAACTATGGCTACACCTTC. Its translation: CATRINGPTNYGYTF.

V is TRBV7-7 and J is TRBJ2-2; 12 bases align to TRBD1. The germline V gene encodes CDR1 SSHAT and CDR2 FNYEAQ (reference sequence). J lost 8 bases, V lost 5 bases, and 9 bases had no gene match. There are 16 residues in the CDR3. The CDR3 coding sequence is TGTGCCAGCAGCCCTGGGACAGGGGGCTCTATGGGGGAGCTGTTTTTT. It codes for CASSPGTGGSMGELFF.

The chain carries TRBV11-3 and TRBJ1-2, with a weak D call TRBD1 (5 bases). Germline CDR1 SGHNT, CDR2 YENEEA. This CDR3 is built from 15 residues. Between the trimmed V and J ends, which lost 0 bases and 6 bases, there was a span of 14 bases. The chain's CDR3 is CASSLEEGSSDGYTF. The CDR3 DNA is TGTGCCAGCAGCTTAGAGGAGGGGAGTAGCGATGGCTACACCTTC.

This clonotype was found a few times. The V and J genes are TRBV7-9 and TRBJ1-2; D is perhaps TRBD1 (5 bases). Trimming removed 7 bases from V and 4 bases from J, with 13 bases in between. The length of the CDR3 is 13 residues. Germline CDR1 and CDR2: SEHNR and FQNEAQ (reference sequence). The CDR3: CASNDQGGYGYTF. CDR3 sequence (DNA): TGTGCCAGCAACGATCAGGGTGGCTATGGCTACACCTTC.

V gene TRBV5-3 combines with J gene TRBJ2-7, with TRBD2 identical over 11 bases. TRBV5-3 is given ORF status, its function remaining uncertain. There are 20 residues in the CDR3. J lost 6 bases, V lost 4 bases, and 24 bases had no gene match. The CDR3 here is CARSDDWVAGGLFGSVEQYF. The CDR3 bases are TGTGCCAGAAGCGACGACTGGGTAGCGGGGGGGCTCTTCGGGTCGGTCGAGCAGTACTTC.

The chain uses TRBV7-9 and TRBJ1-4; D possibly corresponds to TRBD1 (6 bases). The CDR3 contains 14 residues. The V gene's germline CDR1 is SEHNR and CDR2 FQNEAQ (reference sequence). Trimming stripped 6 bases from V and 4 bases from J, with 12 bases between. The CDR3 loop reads CASRLTGNNEKLFF. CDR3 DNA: TGTGCCAGCAGACTCACAGGGAATAATGAAAAACTGTTTTTT.

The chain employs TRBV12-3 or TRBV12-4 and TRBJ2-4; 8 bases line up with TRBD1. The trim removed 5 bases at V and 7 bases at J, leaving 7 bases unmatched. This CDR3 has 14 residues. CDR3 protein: CASSKTGVGNIQYF. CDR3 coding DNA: TGTGCCAGCAGTAAGACAGGGGTCGGGAACATTCAGTACTTC.

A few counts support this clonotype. DNA for the CDR3: TGTGCCAGCAGCACCGGAGGACAGTCACCCCTCCACTTT. This sequence encodes CASSTGGQSPLHF. This chain connects TRBV7-9 to TRBJ1-6; the D gene is possibly TRBD1 (6 bases). V lost 5 bases and J lost 10, with 12 bases in between. The germline CDR1 and CDR2 sequences are SEHNR and FQNEAQ (reference sequence). The CDR3 totals 13 residues.

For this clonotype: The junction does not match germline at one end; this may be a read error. CDR3 sequence (DNA): TGTGCCAGCAGCTTGGCGACAGGGGGCCAAGAGACCCAGTACTTC. This codes for CASSLATGGQETQYF. V gene TRBV5-3 combines with J gene TRBJ2-5; 9 positions match TRBD1. TRBV5-3 has ORF status, its function being uncertain. The CDR3 is 15 residues long.

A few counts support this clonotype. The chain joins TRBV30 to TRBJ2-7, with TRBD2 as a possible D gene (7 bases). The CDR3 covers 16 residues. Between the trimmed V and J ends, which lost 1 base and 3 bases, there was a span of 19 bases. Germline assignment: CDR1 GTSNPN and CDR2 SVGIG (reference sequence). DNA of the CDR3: TGTGCCTGGAGTGGGACCGTCAAGGGGGACTACTACGAGCAGTACTTC. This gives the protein CAWSGTVKGDYYEQYF.

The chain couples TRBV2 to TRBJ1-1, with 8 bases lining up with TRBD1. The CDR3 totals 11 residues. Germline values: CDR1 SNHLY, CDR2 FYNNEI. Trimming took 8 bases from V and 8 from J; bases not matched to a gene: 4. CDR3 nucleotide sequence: TGTGCCAGCGGAAGGACAGGGGAAGCTTTCTTT. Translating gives CASGRTGEAFF.

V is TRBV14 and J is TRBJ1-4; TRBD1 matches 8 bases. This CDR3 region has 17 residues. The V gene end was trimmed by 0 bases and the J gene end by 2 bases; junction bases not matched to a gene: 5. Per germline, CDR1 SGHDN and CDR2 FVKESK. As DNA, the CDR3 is TGTGCCAGCAGCCAAGAGAAGTACAGGGGGACTAATGAAAAACTGTTTTTT. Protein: CASSQEKYRGTNEKLFF.